One sample yielded the 21 T cell receptor beta chains listed below, sequenced in a study of high-grade serous ovarian cancer treatment subgroups. Tumor samples were obtained before definitive surgery or chemotherapy. The data were produced by immunoSEQ multiplex PCR, yet TCRdb's version contains in-frame clones alone and is incomplete. Among around 5,200 clones listed, 60% to 85% were seen once. Specimen: tumor tissue. All receptors come from a human donor with high-grade serous ovarian cancer.

This chain uses TRBV7-9 with TRBJ1-5, with D maybe TRBD1 (5 bases). This CDR3 is built from 15 residues. Looked up from germline, CDR1 is SEHNR and CDR2 is FQNEAQ (reference sequence). The germline V and J ends were trimmed by 5 bases and 0 bases, with 11 bases remaining between them. CDR3 region: CASSEGSFSNQPQHF. The CDR3 nucleotides are TGTGCCAGCAGCGAGGGGAGTTTTAGCAATCAGCCCCAGCATTTT.

This clone showed up just once. The chain links TRBV27 to TRBJ1-6; 10 bases are a match to TRBD1. V dropped 2 bases and J dropped 1; count of bases not matched to a gene: 11. Germline CDR1 is MNHEY and CDR2 is SMNVEV (reference sequence). CDR3 length equals 20 residues. The CDR3 DNA follows: TGTGCCAGCAGTTTAGTCGGACAGGGGGTAGTTCGGTCCTATAATTCACCCCTCCACTTT. As protein: CASSLVGQGVVRSYNSPLHF.

This clone occurred a few times. CDR3 region: CASSTPGTENTEAFF. The CDR3 coding sequence is TGTGCCAGTAGTACACCAGGGACAGAGAACACTGAAGCTTTCTTT. The V gene is TRBV19, the J gene TRBJ1-1, with 7 positions matching TRBD1. Germline CDR1 is LNHDA and CDR2 is SQIVND (reference sequence). After removal of 4 bases from V and 1 base from J, the junction contained 6 bases not matched to a gene. The CDR3 is made up of 15 amino acids. Drawing the rest from reference TRBV19 and TRBJ1-1, the complete variable domain is DGGITQSPKYLFRKEGQNVTLSCEQNLNHDAMYWYRQDPGQGLRLIYYSQIVNDFQKGDIAEGYSVSREKKESFPLTVTSAQKNPTAFYLCASSTPGTENTEAFFGQGTRLTVV.

In its sample, this clone was seen a few times. The CDR3 sequence is CASSYPGSGNQPQHF. CDR3 bases: TGTGCCAGCAGTTACCCCGGGAGTGGGAATCAGCCCCAGCATTTT. The gene calls are TRBV6-6 and TRBJ1-5; D gene unclear. Deletions cut 2 bases from V and 4 bases from J, with 12 bases between. CDR3 length: 15 amino acids. Germline V CDR1 and CDR2: MNHNY, SVGAGI (reference sequence).

This clone showed up just a few times. The rearrangement uses TRBV10-1 and TRBJ2-2; 7 nucleotides agree with TRBD1. Unmatched junction bases numbered 3, after V lost 5 bases and J lost 0 bases. The CDR3 is made up of 15 amino acids. Per germline, CDR1 WNHNN and CDR2 SYGVQD (reference sequence). This chain's CDR3 is CASSITGANTGELFF. Written as DNA, the CDR3 is TGCGCCAGCAGTATAACAGGGGCGAACACCGGGGAGCTGTTTTTT.

The count of this clone is one. V gene TRBV20-1 combines with J gene TRBJ2-4; maybe TRBD2 (6 bases). The V end was cut by 7 bases, the J end by 5 bases, with 9 bases between. There are 11 residues in the CDR3. Germline CDR1 reads DFQATT; CDR2 reads SNEGSKA (reference sequence). CDR3 residues: CSVAVENIQYF. CDR3 bases: TGCAGTGTAGCGGTCGAAAACATTCAGTACTTC.

The CDR3 spells CASFDSGANVLTF. CDR3 nucleotides: TGTGCCAGCTTCGACTCTGGGGCCAACGTCCTGACTTTC. The chain carries TRBV9 and TRBJ2-6, with D hard to call. Trimming removed 7 bases at V and 0 bases at J, with 5 bases between. Germline V gene data show CDR1 as SGDLS and CDR2 as YYNGEE. CDR3 length: 13 residues. Using reference TRBV9 and TRBJ2-6 for the parts outside the CDR3, the full variable domain is DSGVTQTPKHLITATGQRVTLRCSPRSGDLSVYWYQQSLDQGLQFLIQYYNGEERAKGNILERFSAQQFPDLHSELNLSSLELGDSALYFCASFDSGANVLTFGAGSRLTVL.

This chain joins TRBV19 and TRBJ2-1, with 11 bases identical to TRBD2. Trimming removed 5 bases from V and 8 bases from J; junction bases left unmatched: 11. Germline loops: CDR1 LNHDA, CDR2 SQIVND (reference sequence). CDR3 length: 16 amino acids. For the CDR3, the DNA is TGTGCCAGTAGTTCCAAGGGACTAGCGGCGGCCGATGAGCAGTTCTTC. Translation: CASSSKGLAAADEQFF. Complete variable domain (other parts from reference TRBV19 and TRBJ2-1): DGGITQSPKYLFRKEGQNVTLSCEQNLNHDAMYWYRQDPGQGLRLIYYSQIVNDFQKGDIAEGYSVSREKKESFPLTVTSAQKNPTAFYLCASSSKGLAAADEQFFGPGTRLTVL.

This clone was detected only a few times. The chain uses TRBV19 and TRBJ2-1; 8 bases align to TRBD1. V trimming: 1 base; J trimming: 5 bases; junction bases outside the gene matches: 1. The CDR3 covers 14 residues. From germline, CDR1 is LNHDA and CDR2 SQIVND (reference sequence). DNA for the CDR3: TGTGCCAGTAGTATAGGGACAGGGAACAATGAGCAGTTCTTC. Protein product: CASSIGTGNNEQFF.

This clone was picked up a small number of times. This chain uses TRBV9 with TRBJ1-5; D remains unclear. Per germline, CDR1 SGDLS and CDR2 YYNGEE. Trimming shortened V by 0 bases and J by 0 bases, and 4 bases separated the two germline ends. There are 14 residues in the CDR3. The CDR3 spells CASSVDGSNQPQHF. The CDR3 DNA follows: TGTGCCAGCAGCGTAGACGGTAGCAATCAGCCCCAGCATTTT.

There are a few counts of this clone. V usage is TRBV25-1 and J usage is TRBJ1-1; TRBD1 agrees at 7 bases. The CDR3 runs to 15 residues. V lost 4 bases, J lost 0 bases, and 5 bases stayed unmatched. Germline CDR1 MGHDK, CDR2 SYGVNS. CDR3: CASSVGQFMNTEAFF. The DNA of the CDR3 is TGTGCCAGCAGTGTGGGACAGTTCATGAACACTGAAGCTTTCTTT.

This clone has only a few counts. This chain joins TRBV5-1 and TRBJ1-3, with TRBD1 as a possible D gene (6 bases). V was clipped by 2 bases and J by 0 bases, with 12 bases between them. Germline loops: CDR1 SGHRS, CDR2 YFSETQ. The CDR3 extends over 16 amino acids. The CDR3 coding sequence is TGCGCCAGCAGCTTCCTCACAGGGATCTCTGGAAACACCATATATTTT. Residues: CASSFLTGISGNTIYF.

The chain recombines TRBV5-1 with TRBJ2-6, with a tentative D call TRBD2 (5 bases). Germline V gene data show CDR1 as SGHRS and CDR2 as YFSETQ. The CDR3 contains 16 residues. Between the trimmed V and J ends, which lost 3 bases and 0 bases, there was a span of 10 bases. In DNA form, the CDR3 reads TGCGCCAGCAGCTGGACTTTCGGCTCTGGGGCCAACGTCCTGACTTTC. Its protein product is CASSWTFGSGANVLTF.

The rearrangement uses TRBV12-5 and TRBJ1-1; TRBD1 agrees at 7 bases. Germline CDR1 reads LGHNT; CDR2 reads FRNRAP. J was trimmed by 5 bases and V by 2 bases; bases with no gene match: 8. There are 15 residues in the CDR3. In DNA, the CDR3 is TGTGCTAGTGGTTTGATCGCAGGGGGTCGGACTGAAGCTTTCTTT. Translated, it gives CASGLIAGGRTEAFF.

The chain links TRBV14 to TRBJ2-7; possibly TRBD1 or TRBD2 for D (6 bases each). The germline V gene has CDR1 SGHDN and CDR2 FVKESK. This CDR3 contains 13 residues. Trimming cost V 0 bases and J 11 bases, with 14 bases left between them. The CDR3 loop is CASSQDPRGAEYF. As DNA, the CDR3 is TGTGCCAGCAGCCAAGACCCGAGGGGGGCGGAGTACTTC.

The rearrangement joins TRBV14 to TRBJ2-7, with 8 bases that match TRBD1. Trimming took 1 base from V and 3 from J; bases not matched to a gene: 5. The CDR3 totals 15 residues. Germline V gene lookup returns CDR1 SGHDN and CDR2 FVKESK. CDR3 amino acids: CASSQVGQGYYEQYF. The DNA for the CDR3 is TGTGCCAGCAGCCAAGTAGGACAGGGATACTACGAGCAGTACTTC.

V and J are TRBV7-2 and TRBJ2-2; 7 bases are a match to TRBD2. The CDR3 covers 18 residues. The germline V gene encodes CDR1 SGHTA and CDR2 FQGNSA. J gave up 3 bases and V 2 bases, and 12 bases lay outside the gene matches. CDR3 DNA: TGTGCCAGCAGCTTATTTGGGCCTGGCGGGGGACACACCGGGGAGCTGTTTTTT. It translates to CASSLFGPGGGHTGELFF. The whole variable domain, remainder taken from reference TRBV7-2 and TRBJ2-2, is GAGVSQSPSNKVTEKGKDVELRCDPISGHTALYWYRQSLGQGLEFLIYFQGNSAPDKSGLPSDRFSAERTGGSVSTLTIQRTQQEDSAVYLCASSLFGPGGGHTGELFFGEGSRLTVL.

J is TRBJ1-2 and V is TRBV4-1, with D hard to call. This CDR3 contains 15 residues. Trimming took off 3 bases at V and 7 bases at J, with 18 bases between the two ends. From germline, CDR1 is MGHRA and CDR2 YSYEKL. CDR3 loop: CASSHEELSGRGYTF. CDR3 nucleotides: TGCGCCAGCAGCCATGAGGAGTTGTCTGGACGTGGCTACACCTTC.

V gene TRBV10-3 combines with J gene TRBJ1-1, with 7 bases fitting TRBD1. The length of the CDR3 is 11 residues. Trimming cost V 11 bases and J 4 bases; bases outside gene matches: 4. CDR1 is ENHRY and CDR2 is SYGVKD in the germline V gene. The CDR3 DNA sequence: TGTGCCGCCGGGACAGCCACTGAAGCTTTCTTT. Translated: CAAGTATEAFF.

This clone has a handful of counts. The J gene is TRBJ2-2, the V gene TRBV4-1; a possible D gene is TRBD1 (5 bases). The germline gives CDR1 MGHRA, CDR2 YSYEKL. Trimming cost V 5 bases and J 1 base, with 11 bases left between them. The CDR3 consists of 15 residues. CDR3 sequence (DNA): TGCGCCAGCAGCGCTGCCCAGGGGAACACCGGGGAGCTGTTTTTT. Translated: CASSAAQGNTGELFF.

The V call is TRBV10-3, the J call TRBJ2-1; 9 bases are a match to TRBD2. Looked up from germline, CDR1 is ENHRY and CDR2 is SYGVKD. Trimming removed 3 bases from V and 8 bases from J; junction bases left unmatched: 11. The CDR3 runs to 16 residues. The CDR3 region is CAISDHGGGALDEQFF. DNA for the CDR3: TGTGCCATCAGTGATCACGGCGGGGGGGCCTTAGATGAGCAGTTCTTC.